These 4 T cell receptor beta chains share one sample of origin, sequenced in a study of blood T cells in healthy people across ages. Through a sample-barcoded 5' primer and a J-beta primer mix, a second PCR was run for roughly 7 to 11 cycles. MiXCR was run by TCRdb on the 5' RACE reads, yielding one entry per CDR3 protein. The table shows over 1,500,000 distinct CDR3 sequences, with about 50% occurring only once. Sequenced input: blood. These receptors came from a woman aged 40 to 50 in good health.

This clonotype was seen more than once but under ten times. The V call is TRBV12-3 or TRBV12-4, the J call TRBJ2-3; D not resolved. Trimming shortened V by 3 bases and J by 6 bases, and 10 bases separated the two germline ends. The CDR3 runs 13 residues. This chain's CDR3 is CASSLGTEDTQYF. The CDR3, as DNA: TGTGCCAGCAGTTTGGGTACCGAGGATACGCAGTATTTT.

In its sample, this clonotype was seen once. This chain links TRBV20-1 with TRBJ2-1; D may be TRBD1 or TRBD2 (7 bases each). Germline assignment: CDR1 DFQATT and CDR2 SNEGSKA (reference sequence). With 4 bases removed from V and 7 bases from J, the gap between germline ends came to 17 bases. The CDR3 runs 14 residues. The CDR3: CSATRGGARNEQFF. In DNA form, the CDR3 reads TGCAGTGCTACCAGGGGGGGGGCTCGGAATGAGCAGTTCTTC.

This clonotype was picked up a small number of times. The chain employs TRBV11-2 and TRBJ2-3, with TRBD2 as a possible D gene (5 bases). Trimming took 4 bases from V and 1 from J, leaving 12 bases between them. The CDR3 runs 15 residues. Germline V lookup: CDR1 SGHAT, CDR2 FQNNGV. CDR3 residues: CASSSTIGGTDTQYF. DNA of the CDR3: TGTGCCAGCAGCTCTACTATCGGGGGCACAGATACGCAGTATTTT.

This clonotype was seen many times. This chain joins TRBV20-1 and TRBJ2-5; 13 nucleotides agree with TRBD2. The germline gives CDR1 DFQATT, CDR2 SNEGSKA (reference sequence). The CDR3 spans 16 residues. With V trimmed by 8 bases and J by 6 bases, 15 bases remained unmatched. The CDR3 DNA follows: TGCAGTTCTCGCCCCCCACTAGCGGGGGGGATTAAGACCCAGTACTTC. Protein: CSSRPPLAGGIKTQYF.